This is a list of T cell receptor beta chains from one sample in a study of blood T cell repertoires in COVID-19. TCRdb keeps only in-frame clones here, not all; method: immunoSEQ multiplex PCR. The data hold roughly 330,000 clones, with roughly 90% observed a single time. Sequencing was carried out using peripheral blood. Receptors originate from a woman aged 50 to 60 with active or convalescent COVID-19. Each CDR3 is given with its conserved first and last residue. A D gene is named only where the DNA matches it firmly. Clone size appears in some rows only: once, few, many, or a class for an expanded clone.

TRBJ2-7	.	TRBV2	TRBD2	CASSEASSGFYEQYF	TGTGCCAGCAGTGAAGCGTCTAGCGGATTCTACGAGCAGTACTTC
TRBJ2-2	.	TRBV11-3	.	CASSLTAGELFF	TGTGCCAGCAGCTTAACGGCCGGGGAGCTGTTTTTT
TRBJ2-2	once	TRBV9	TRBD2	CASSVSSGGPNTGELFF	TGTGCCAGCAGCGTGAGTAGCGGGGGCCCGAACACCGGGGAGCTGTTTTTT
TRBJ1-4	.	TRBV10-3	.	CAIRDTIQDEKLFF	TGTGCCATCAGAGACACCATTCAAGATGAAAAACTGTTTTTT
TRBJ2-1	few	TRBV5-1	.	CASSFSVNEQFF	TGCGCCAGCAGCTTTTCGGTCAATGAGCAGTTCTTC
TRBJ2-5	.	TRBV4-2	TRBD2	CASSQAGLAGEETQYF	TGTGCCAGCAGCCAAGCGGGACTAGCGGGCGAAGAGACCCAGTACTTC
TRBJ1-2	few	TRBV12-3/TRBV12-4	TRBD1	CASSRDSDYGYTF	TGTGCCAGCAGTCGGGACAGTGACTATGGCTACACCTTC
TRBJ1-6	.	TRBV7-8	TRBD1	CASSFPSQGGGSPLHF	TGTGCCAGCAGCTTCCCCTCACAGGGGGGTGGTTCACCCCTCCACTTT
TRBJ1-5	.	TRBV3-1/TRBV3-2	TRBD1	CASSLGQGSNQPQHF	TGTGCCAGCAGTCTTGGACAGGGTTCGAATCAGCCCCAGCATTTT
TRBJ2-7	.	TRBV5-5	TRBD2	CASSLSGAGGPTYEQYF	TGTGCCAGCAGCTTGTCTGGAGCGGGGGGTCCGACCTACGAGCAGTACTTC
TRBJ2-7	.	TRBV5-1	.	CASSKLDGVSYEQYF	TGCGCCAGCAGCAAGCTGGACGGGGTCTCCTACGAGCAGTACTTC
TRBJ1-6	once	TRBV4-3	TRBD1	CASSFMGVGTGTSPLHF	TGCGCCAGCAGCTTTATGGGGGTCGGGACAGGAACTTCACCCCTCCACTTT
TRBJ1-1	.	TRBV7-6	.	CASSPRRFTEAFF	TGTGCCAGCAGCCCCCGGCGGTTCACTGAAGCTTTCTTT
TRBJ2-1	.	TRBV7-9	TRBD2	CASSPGLAGFNEQFF	TGTGCCAGCAGCCCGGGACTAGCGGGATTCAATGAGCAGTTCTTC
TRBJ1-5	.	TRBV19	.	CASSSLAVHGQPQHF	TGTGCCAGTAGTTCCCTAGCGGTACATGGGCAGCCCCAGCATTTT
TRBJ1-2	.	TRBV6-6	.	CASSYSTKGDGGYTF	TGTGCCAGCAGTTACTCGACCAAGGGAGACGGCGGCTACACCTTC
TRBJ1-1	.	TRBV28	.	CASSLKGGGLNTEAFF	TGTGCCAGCAGTTTGAAGGGTGGAGGCCTGAACACTGAAGCTTTCTTT
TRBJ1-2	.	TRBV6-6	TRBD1	CASSSLTGERNGYTF	TGTGCCAGCAGTTCCCTGACAGGGGAAAGAAATGGCTACACCTTC
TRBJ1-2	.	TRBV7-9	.	CASSFTGEGGYTF	TGTGCCAGCAGCTTCACGGGGGAAGGAGGCTACACCTTC
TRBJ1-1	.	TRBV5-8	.	CASSSRQENTEAFF	TGTGCCAGCAGCTCCCGACAGGAGAACACTGAAGCTTTCTTT
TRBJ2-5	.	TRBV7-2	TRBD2	CASSLARLAGGRETQYF	TGTGCCAGCAGCTTAGCGCGGCTAGCGGGGGGGAGGGAGACCCAGTACTTC
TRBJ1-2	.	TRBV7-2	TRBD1	CASSLAEGGRGNYGYTF	TGTGCCAGCAGCTTAGCGGAGGGTGGCAGGGGGAACTATGGCTACACCTTC
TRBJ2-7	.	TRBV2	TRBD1	CASSKGGRDRKRLLRSEQYF	TGTGCCAGCTCCAAAGGGGGGCGGGACAGGAAAAGACTTCTTCGCTCCGAGCAGTACTTC
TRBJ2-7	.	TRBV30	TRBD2	CAWSVRRGLNYEQYF	TGTGCCTGGAGTGTACGGCGGGGGTTAAATTACGAGCAGTACTTC
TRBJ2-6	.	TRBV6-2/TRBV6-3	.	CASSRAGTGANVLTF	TGTGCCAGCAGTCGAGCAGGCACTGGGGCCAACGTCCTGACTTTC
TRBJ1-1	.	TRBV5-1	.	CASSLGTSGTAEAFF	TGCGCCAGCAGCCTCGGGACTTCAGGAACGGCTGAAGCTTTCTTT
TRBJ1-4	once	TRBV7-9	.	CASSLEPTNEKLFF	TGTGCCAGCAGCTTGGAGCCAACTAATGAAAAACTGTTTTTT
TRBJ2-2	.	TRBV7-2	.	CASSLAGDYTGELFF	TGTGCCAGCAGCTTAGCGGGGGACTACACCGGGGAGCTGTTTTTT
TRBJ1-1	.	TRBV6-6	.	CASRGPGAGEAFF	TGTGCCAGCAGGGGCCCAGGGGCTGGTGAAGCTTTCTTT
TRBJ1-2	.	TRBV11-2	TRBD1	CASSPDRGRGYTF	TGTGCCAGCAGCCCGGACAGGGGAAGAGGCTACACCTTC
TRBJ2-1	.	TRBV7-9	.	CASSLGAVTYNEQFF	TGTGCCAGCAGTCTAGGAGCGGTAACTTACAATGAGCAGTTCTTC
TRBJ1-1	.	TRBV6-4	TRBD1	CASTADRGGTEAFF	TGTGCCAGCACTGCGGACAGGGGCGGCACTGAAGCTTTCTTT
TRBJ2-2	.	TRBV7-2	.	CASSLVTGIGTGELFF	TGTGCCAGCAGCTTAGTTACAGGAATAGGAACCGGGGAGCTGTTTTTT
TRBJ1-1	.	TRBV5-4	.	CASSLGRTGGNTEAFF	TGTGCCAGCAGCTTAGGGAGAACGGGGGGGAACACTGAAGCTTTCTTT
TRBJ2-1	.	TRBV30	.	CAWSVLSVNEQFF	TGTGCCTGGAGTGTATTGTCTGTCAATGAGCAGTTCTTC
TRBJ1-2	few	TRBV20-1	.	CSAPRGYTF	TGCAGTGCCCCTAGGGGCTACACCTTC
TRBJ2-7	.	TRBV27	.	CASSLSPGQRVGQYF	TGTGCCAGCAGTTTAAGTCCGGGACAACGGGTAGGGCAGTACTTC
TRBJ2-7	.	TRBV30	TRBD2	CAWRRPGASGYEQYF	TGTGCCTGGAGACGACCCGGGGCTAGCGGGTACGAGCAGTACTTC
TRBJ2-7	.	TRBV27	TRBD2	CASSLSLGGSSYEQYF	TGTGCCAGCAGTTTATCGCTGGGGGGGAGCTCCTACGAGCAGTACTTC
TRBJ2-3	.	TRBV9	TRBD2	CASSVGLAGELDTQYF	TGTGCCAGCAGCGTGGGACTAGCGGGGGAACTAGATACGCAGTATTTT
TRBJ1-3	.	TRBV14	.	CASSHLTGAGNTIYF	TGTGCCAGCAGCCACCTAACAGGAGCTGGAAACACCATATATTTT
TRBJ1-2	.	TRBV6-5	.	CASSYRDRGGYTF	TGTGCCAGCAGTTACCGAGACAGAGGAGGCTACACCTTC
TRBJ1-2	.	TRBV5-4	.	CASSHGTPQPGYTF	TGTGCCAGCAGCCACGGGACTCCTCAGCCTGGCTACACCTTC
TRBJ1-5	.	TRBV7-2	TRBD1	CASSSRQGQQPQHF	TGTGCCAGCAGCTCCCGACAGGGACAACAGCCCCAGCATTTT